The 20 T cell receptor beta chains in this list originate from one sample, sequenced in a study of T cells after yellow fever vaccination. TCRdb called the 5' RACE reads again in MiXCR, with one record for every CDR3 protein. The sample consists of hundreds of thousands of distinct CDR3 sequences, roughly 3.9% of them appearing once. The specimen comprised PBMCs, sampled 5 days after the yellow fever booster vaccination. The receptors here all came from a young man who received the YFV17D yellow fever vaccine.

This clonotype was picked up many times. The gene calls are TRBV9 and TRBJ2-1; 8 bases match TRBD2. The CDR3 contains 17 residues. J lost 1 base, V lost 0 bases, and 6 bases had no gene match. Germline V gives CDR1 SGDLS, CDR2 YYNGEE. The CDR3, as DNA: TGTGCCAGCAGCGTAGATCGGGCTAGCGGGTCCTACAATGAGCAGTTCTTC. This translates into CASSVDRASGSYNEQFF.

This chain links TRBV30 with TRBJ2-2; TRBD1 aligns across 7 bases. The J segment lost 0 bases and the V segment lost 5 bases, leaving 3 bases of the junction unmatched. The germline CDR1 and CDR2 sequences are GTSNPN and SVGIG (reference sequence). The CDR3 runs to 14 residues. The CDR3 DNA is TGTGCCTGGCCCGGGACAGCGAACACCGGGGAGCTGTTTTTT. This sequence encodes CAWPGTANTGELFF.

The chain combines TRBV7-2 with TRBJ2-7; 13 positions match TRBD2. Germline loops: CDR1 SGHTA, CDR2 FQGNSA. The CDR3 covers 17 residues. V lost 5 bases to trimming and J lost 3 bases; unmatched junction nucleotides: 10. CDR3 sequence: CASSPPSGTSGVYEQYV. CDR3 nucleotide sequence: TGTGCCAGCAGCCCACCCTCGGGGACTAGCGGGGTCTACGAGCAGTACGTC.

This clonotype appeared a few times. The V gene is TRBV6-6, the J gene TRBJ1-2; D ambiguous. The CDR3 length is 17 residues. V was clipped by 0 bases and J by 2 bases, with 16 bases between them. Germline CDR1 MNHNY, CDR2 SVGAGI (reference sequence). CDR3 sequence: CASSYSPSGRANYGYTF. As DNA, the CDR3 is TGTGCCAGCAGTTACTCACCATCAGGTCGAGCGAACTATGGCTACACCTTC.

This clonotype has a count of ten or more. This sequence joins TRBV15 and TRBJ2-2; 10 bases fit TRBD1. Germline V gene sequence: CDR1 LNHNV, CDR2 YYDKDF (reference sequence). Trimming removed 1 base from V and 4 bases from J; junction bases left unmatched: 9. The CDR3 length is 18 residues. CDR3 coding DNA: TGTGCCACCAGCAGAGGACAGGGGGCGATTGTAGGCACCGGGGAGCTGTTTTTT. It translates to CATSRGQGAIVGTGELFF.

V usage is TRBV29-1 and J usage is TRBJ2-3; D might be TRBD1 or TRBD2, each matching 5 bases. Trimming shortened V by 4 bases and J by 6 bases, and 14 bases separated the two germline ends. This CDR3 region has 13 residues. Germline CDR1 reads SQVTM; CDR2 reads ANQGSEA. The CDR3 spells CSVALGVTDTQYF. Written as DNA, the CDR3 is TGCAGCGTTGCTCTGGGGGTGACGGATACGCAGTATTTT.

This clonotype was counted many times. CDR3 residues: CAIRSQGGNTEAFF. The CDR3 DNA follows: TGTGCCATCAGATCTCAGGGGGGGAACACTGAAGCTTTCTTT. The rearrangement links TRBV10-3 to TRBJ1-1; 7 bases agree with TRBD1. The CDR3 is 14 residues long. V lost 6 bases to trimming and J lost 1 base; unmatched junction nucleotides: 5. Germline V gives CDR1 ENHRY, CDR2 SYGVKD.

At least ten counts were recorded for this clonotype. The chain joins TRBV12-3 or TRBV12-4 to TRBJ2-2; the match to TRBD2 covers 10 bases. This CDR3 has 16 amino acids. J lost 2 bases, V lost 6 bases, and 6 bases had no gene match. CDR3 region: CASSKTSGANTGELFF. The CDR3 DNA reads as TGTGCCAGCAGCAAAACTAGCGGGGCCAACACCGGGGAGCTGTTTTTT.

This clonotype has only a few counts. J is TRBJ2-5 and V is TRBV5-1; the match to TRBD1 covers 8 bases. CDR1 is SGHRS and CDR2 is YFSETQ in the germline V gene. The CDR3 runs to 15 residues. V lost 0 bases to trimming and J lost 7 bases; unmatched junction nucleotides: 8. The DNA for the CDR3 is TGCGCCAGCAGCTTGGCCGGACAGGGTGGGGCGACCCAGTACTTC. Translating gives CASSLAGQGGATQYF.

This clonotype was detected a few times. This sequence joins TRBV20-1 and TRBJ1-5; a weak D match, TRBD1 (5 bases). This CDR3 is 17 amino acids long. Between the trimmed V and J ends, which lost 0 bases and 0 bases, there was a span of 15 bases. Per the germline V gene, CDR1 is DFQATT and CDR2 is SNEGSKA (reference sequence). The CDR3 DNA reads as TGCAGTGCTAGAGAATACCCGGAGGGGACTAGCAATCAGCCCCAGCATTTT. Translating it yields CSAREYPEGTSNQPQHF.

This clonotype showed up just a few times. The chain carries TRBV12-3 or TRBV12-4 and TRBJ2-2, with 12 bases lining up with TRBD2. Trimming at V came to 5 bases and at J to 6 bases, leaving 7 bases not matched to a gene. This CDR3 is built from 16 residues. CDR3 residues: CASSPLAGGPPGELFF. In DNA, the CDR3 is TGTGCCAGCAGTCCCCTAGCGGGGGGGCCCCCCGGGGAGCTGTTTTTT.

The table lists this clonotype with many counts. V usage is TRBV6-4 and J usage is TRBJ1-1; TRBD1 agrees at 9 bases. The CDR3 is 14 amino acids. J gave up 12 bases and V 2 bases, and 10 bases lay outside the gene matches. CDR1 and CDR2 (germline): MRHNA, SNTAGT. This chain's CDR3 is CASSDPDRGDETFF. CDR3 nucleotide sequence: TGTGCCAGCAGTGACCCCGACAGGGGGGATGAGACTTTCTTT.

This clonotype has just a few counts. This chain links TRBV6-5 with TRBJ2-7; 14 positions agree with TRBD2. Germline assignment: CDR1 MNHEY and CDR2 SVGAGI. The CDR3 loop spans 20 amino acids. The V gene end was trimmed by 0 bases and the J gene end by 1 base; junction bases not matched to a gene: 11. CDR3: CASSYSRGLAGGQISYEQYF. DNA for the CDR3: TGTGCCAGCAGTTACTCGAGAGGACTAGCGGGGGGTCAAATATCCTACGAGCAGTACTTC.

The chain has TRBV18 and TRBJ2-5; D tentatively fits TRBD1 or TRBD2 (5 bases each). V gave up 5 bases and J gave up 2 bases, with 9 bases separating them. The CDR3 is made up of 13 amino acids. Germline loops: CDR1 KGHSH, CDR2 LQKENI. The CDR3 DNA reads as TGTGCCAGCTCAACAGGACTTCAAGAGACCCAGTACTTC. Protein: CASSTGLQETQYF.

The gene calls are TRBV29-1 and TRBJ1-2; D is undetermined. V lost 5 bases, J lost 8 bases, and 15 bases lay in between. The CDR3 contains 12 residues. Germline CDR1 reads SQVTM; CDR2 reads ANQGSEA. Here the CDR3 reads CSVSSGVQGYTF. The CDR3 coding sequence is TGCAGCGTTTCCTCCGGGGTCCAGGGCTACACCTTC.

This clonotype was picked up a small number of times. The chain carries TRBV27 and TRBJ1-2; D possibly corresponds to TRBD1 (6 bases). Germline V CDR1 and CDR2: MNHEY, SMNVEV (reference sequence). Trimming left V 5 bases short and J 6 bases short, with 16 bases between. The CDR3 length is 14 residues. The CDR3 sequence: CASSVTGTHDGYTF. DNA for the CDR3: TGTGCCAGCAGTGTGACAGGAACCCATGATGGCTACACCTTC.

The V gene is TRBV20-1, the J gene TRBJ2-5; 9 bases match TRBD1. After removal of 6 bases from V and 4 bases from J, the junction contained 12 bases not matched to a gene. This CDR3 has 15 amino acids. CDR1 is DFQATT, CDR2 SNEGSKA, per germline (reference sequence). In DNA, the CDR3 is TGCAGTGCCGACCGGACAGGGGTGCAGGGAGAGACCCAGTACTTC. Its protein product is CSADRTGVQGETQYF.

The sample holds a few counts of this clonotype. This chain links TRBV27 with TRBJ2-2; 8 bases agree with TRBD1. This CDR3 has 18 residues. V shed 4 bases, J shed 3 bases, and the junction held 13 bases outside the gene matches. CDR1 is MNHEY, CDR2 SMNVEV, per germline (reference sequence). CDR3 bases: TGTGCCAGCAGTTCACCCCCGGACAGGGTGACTTACACCGGGGAGCTGTTTTTT. As protein: CASSSPPDRVTYTGELFF.

At least ten counts were recorded for this clonotype. The gene calls are TRBV6-5 and TRBJ2-6, with unresolved D. The germline V gene encodes CDR1 MNHEY and CDR2 SVGAGI. V lost 6 bases and J lost 0, with 12 bases in between. This CDR3 region has 16 residues. The CDR3 bases are TGTGCCAGCAGCTCCCAAACGTTCTCTGGGGCCAACGTCCTGACTTTC. Encoded protein: CASSSQTFSGANVLTF.

This clonotype was recorded at least ten times. The chain couples TRBV5-1 to TRBJ1-1; no clear D. Germline V gives CDR1 SGHRS, CDR2 YFSETQ. The CDR3 sequence is 13 residues long. Trimming left V 5 bases short and J 1 base short, with 9 bases between. In DNA form, the CDR3 reads TGCGCCAGCAGACCTACAGCGAACACTGAAGCTTTCTTT. Encoded protein: CASRPTANTEAFF.